The 26 T cell receptor beta chains below were found in one sample sequenced in a study of regulatory T cells in long-lasting Graves disease. The authors built TCR beta libraries using iRepertoire HTBI primers and Arm-PCR of CDR3 regions. TCRdb re-called the multiplex PCR reads with MiXCR, one entry per CDR3 protein. The sample has fewer than 550,000 distinct CDR3 sequences, about 16% seen once. Sample time point: newly diagnosed GD, antithyroid drugs for less than 3 months. PBMC RNA was the source of the TCR library. These data are also associated with another study on T cells in Graves' hyperthyroidism and ophthalmopathy.

The material was peripheral blood mononuclear cells (PBMCs), obtained at new diagnosis, from a patient treated with antithyroid drugs. Receptor source: a woman aged 40-60 years with Graves disease.

This clonotype came up a few times. The chain couples TRBV7-6 to TRBJ2-7; perhaps TRBD2 as D (5 bases). The CDR3 sequence is 13 residues long. Per germline, CDR1 SGHVS and CDR2 FNYEAQ. V lost 5 bases and J lost 1, with 9 bases in between. Here the CDR3 DNA reads TGTGCCAGCAGCCGGGGAATTTCCTACGAGCAGTACTTC. It codes for CASSRGISYEQYF.

This clonotype appeared a few times. V usage is TRBV20-1 and J usage is TRBJ2-1; 7 bases are shared with TRBD2. The CDR3 spans 13 residues. Trimming removed 6 bases from V and 2 bases from J; junction bases left unmatched: 4. The V gene's germline CDR1 is DFQATT and CDR2 SNEGSKA (reference sequence). The CDR3 DNA is TGCAGTGCAAAAAGCGGGACCTACAATGAGCAGTTCTTC. It encodes CSAKSGTYNEQFF.

This clonotype showed up many times. CDR3 nucleotides: TGTGCCAGCAGTGTTTGGCCCTTCAATCAGCCCCAGCATTTT. Translation gives CASSVWPFNQPQHF. The chain is built from TRBV2 and TRBJ1-5; D gene uncertain. This CDR3 comprises 14 residues. The germline CDR1 and CDR2 sequences are SNHLY and FYNNEI. V lost 4 bases and J 3 bases, leaving 10 bases between the germline ends.

This clonotype has a count of ten or more. The chain joins TRBV2 to TRBJ1-6; 8 bases are shared with TRBD1. CDR3 length: 16 amino acids. Germline values: CDR1 SNHLY, CDR2 FYNNEI. V shed 5 bases, J shed 6 bases, and the junction held 9 bases outside the gene matches. The CDR3 loop reads CASSSAPGQGNSPLHF. The DNA for the CDR3 is TGTGCCAGCAGTTCCGCGCCTGGACAGGGTAATTCACCCCTCCACTTT. The full variable domain, its missing parts supplied by reference TRBV2 and TRBJ1-6, is EPEVTQTPSHQVTQMGQEVILRCVPISNHLYFYWYRQILGQKVEFLVSFYNNEISEKSEIFDDQFSVERPDGSNFTLKIRSTKLEDSAMYFCASSSAPGQGNSPLHFGNGTRLTVT.

This clonotype was detected ten times or more. The chain recombines TRBV11-3 with TRBJ2-1; TRBD1 might be the D (5 bases). Germline values: CDR1 SGHNT, CDR2 YENEEA. Trimming cost V 6 bases and J 7 bases, with 10 bases left between them. The CDR3 totals 12 residues. The CDR3 here is CASRFDRNEQFF. The CDR3 region has the DNA TGTGCCAGCAGGTTTGACAGAAATGAGCAGTTCTTC.

The chain is built from TRBV30 and TRBJ2-3, with TRBD2 matching 8 bases. J gave up 2 bases and V 4 bases, and 5 bases lay outside the gene matches. The CDR3 runs 14 residues. Per germline, CDR1 GTSNPN and CDR2 SVGIG (reference sequence). The CDR3 loop reads CAWTRGGATDTQYF. In nucleotides, the CDR3 is TGTGCCTGGACCCGGGGGGGGGCCACAGATACGCAGTATTTT.

This clonotype was observed at least ten times. J is TRBJ1-1 and V is TRBV2; tentative D call: TRBD1 (5 bases). The CDR3 consists of 14 residues. Germline assignment: CDR1 SNHLY and CDR2 FYNNEI. V lost 7 bases, J lost 1 base, and 13 bases lay in between. CDR3 in DNA: TGTGCCAGCAATTCGCAGGGAGAGAACACTGAAGCTTTCTTT. This gives the protein CASNSQGENTEAFF. The complete variable domain, with remaining parts taken from reference TRBV2 and TRBJ1-1, reads EPEVTQTPSHQVTQMGQEVILRCVPISNHLYFYWYRQILGQKVEFLVSFYNNEISEKSEIFDDQFSVERPDGSNFTLKIRSTKLEDSAMYFCASNSQGENTEAFFGQGTRLTVV.

Regarding this clonotype: Mismatch with germline at one junction end may stem from a read error. This sequence joins TRBV14 and TRBJ1-3, with a possible D match to TRBD1 (5 bases). Germline loops: CDR1 SGHDN, CDR2 FVKESK. The CDR3 runs 15 residues. CDR3 DNA: TGTGCCACCAGCCAAGGGGCGTTCTCTGGAAACACCATATATTTT. Its protein product is CATSQGAFSGNTIYF. The full variable domain, with the rest looked up from reference TRBV14 and TRBJ1-3, is EAGVTQFPSHSVIEKGQTVTLRCDPISGHDNLYWYRRVMGKEIKFLLHFVKESKQDESGMPNNRFLAERTGGTYSTLKVQPAELEDSGVYFCATSQGAFSGNTIYFGEGSWLTVV.

At least ten counts were recorded for this clonotype. The rearrangement uses TRBV28 and TRBJ2-1, with 11 bases aligning to TRBD2. Per the germline V gene, CDR1 is MDHEN and CDR2 is SYDVKM. CDR3 length: 15 residues. Trimming removed 6 bases from V and 7 bases from J; junction bases left unmatched: 8. This chain's CDR3 is CASSPLAGVRNEQFF. The CDR3 DNA reads as TGTGCCAGCAGCCCACTAGCGGGGGTAAGGAATGAGCAGTTCTTC.

The table lists this clonotype with many counts. The CDR3 reads CASSRRAYNSPLHF. CDR3 nucleotide sequence: TGTGCCAGCAGCCGACGGGCGTATAATTCACCCCTCCACTTT. The chain links TRBV5-6 to TRBJ1-6, with unresolved D. The CDR3 spans 14 residues. The germline V gene encodes CDR1 SGHDT and CDR2 YYEEEE. Deletions cut 4 bases from V and 4 bases from J, with 9 bases between.

This clonotype was recorded at least ten times. The chain combines TRBV12-3 or TRBV12-4 with TRBJ2-6, with D perhaps TRBD2 (5 bases). The V gene lost 8 bases and the J gene lost 0 bases, with 14 bases spanning the gap. The CDR3 runs to 16 residues. CDR3: CASQDERDSGANVLTF. In DNA form, the CDR3 reads TGTGCCAGCCAGGACGAGAGGGACTCTGGGGCCAACGTCCTGACTTTC.

The chain is built from TRBV12-5 and TRBJ2-3, with TRBD2 as a possible D gene (7 bases). Trimming cost V 3 bases and J 4 bases, with 11 bases left between them. This CDR3 region has 14 residues. Looked up from germline, CDR1 is LGHNT and CDR2 is FRNRAP. The CDR3 loop is CASGLGGAADTQYF. For the CDR3, the DNA is TGTGCTAGTGGTTTAGGGGGGGCCGCAGATACGCAGTATTTT.

In its sample, this clonotype was seen a few times. The rearrangement links TRBV19 to TRBJ1-1; D might be TRBD1 (5 bases). Trimming took off 7 bases at V and 1 base at J, with 16 bases between the two ends. From germline, CDR1 is LNHDA and CDR2 SQIVND (reference sequence). This CDR3 contains 15 residues. The CDR3 coding sequence is TGTGCCAGTAACGACCGGCAGGGACGGAACACTGAAGCTTTCTTT. Translating it yields CASNDRQGRNTEAFF.

CDR3: CASSYTGVYEQYF. CDR3 nucleotides: TGTGCCAGCAGTTACACCGGGGTCTACGAGCAGTACTTC. The chain has TRBV6-5 and TRBJ2-7; D perhaps matches TRBD2 (5 bases). Trimming cost V 2 bases and J 3 bases, with 8 bases left between them. The CDR3 is made up of 13 amino acids. Germline V gene lookup returns CDR1 MNHEY and CDR2 SVGAGI.

This clonotype was found a few times. The chain couples TRBV30 to TRBJ2-7; possible D gene TRBD2, 6 bases. This CDR3 is built from 14 residues. V was pared by 3 bases and J by 5 bases, with 17 bases between. Germline V gene data show CDR1 as GTSNPN and CDR2 as SVGIG (reference sequence). The CDR3 sequence: CAWRSRGTWDEQYF. Written as DNA, the CDR3 is TGTGCCTGGAGATCTCGGGGGACGTGGGACGAGCAGTACTTC.

As concerns this clonotype: This could be a read error, since a much larger clone is one nucleotide away. This chain joins TRBV2 and TRBJ1-3, with D hard to call. CDR1 is SNHLY and CDR2 is FYNNEI in the germline V gene. CDR3 length: 14 amino acids. CDR3 region: CASRQQSSGNTICF. The CDR3 DNA reads TGTGCCAGCAGGCAACAAAGCTCTGGAAACACCATATGTTTT.

This clonotype was recorded at least ten times. This chain joins TRBV11-2 and TRBJ1-2; 9 bases match TRBD1. Germline V gives CDR1 SGHAT, CDR2 FQNNGV. V gave up 1 base and J gave up 6 bases; unmatched junction bases: 3. There are 14 residues in the CDR3. Here the CDR3 reads CASSLGDRDHGYTF. The DNA for the CDR3 is TGTGCCAGCAGCTTAGGGGACAGGGACCATGGCTACACCTTC.

This clonotype appeared many times. The chain combines TRBV9 with TRBJ2-5; TRBD2 matches at 11 bases. Trimming cost V 4 bases and J 5 bases; bases outside gene matches: 4. The CDR3 contains 14 residues. Germline CDR1 reads SGDLS; CDR2 reads YYNGEE. DNA for the CDR3: TGTGCCAGCAGCCCGACTAGCGGGAAGGAGACCCAGTACTTC. This codes for CASSPTSGKETQYF.

This clonotype was observed a few times. V is TRBV6-2 or TRBV6-3 and J is TRBJ2-1; D is unclear. Germline V gene data show CDR1 as MNHEY and CDR2 as SVGEGT. The V and J ends lost 2 bases and 9 bases respectively, with 5 bases between them. This CDR3 is 11 amino acids long. The CDR3 protein is CASSYRSEQFF. DNA for the CDR3: TGTGCCAGCAGTTACAGGAGTGAGCAGTTCTTC.

This clonotype has ten or more counts. This chain links TRBV3-1 with TRBJ2-5, with 11 positions matching TRBD2. The length of the CDR3 is 18 residues. Germline CDR1 reads LGHDT; CDR2 reads YNNKEL (reference sequence). V lost 1 base to trimming and J lost 4 bases; unmatched junction nucleotides: 11. CDR3: CASSQGSLLAGVRETQYF. The DNA of the CDR3 is TGTGCCAGCAGCCAAGGGTCTCTACTAGCGGGGGTTCGAGAGACCCAGTACTTC.

For this clonotype: Being one base from a much bigger clone, this may be a read error. The genes are TRBV18 and TRBJ2-1; either TRBD1 or TRBD2 may supply D (6 bases each). In germline, CDR1 is KGHSH, CDR2 LQKENI. The CDR3 length is 16 residues. Trimming stripped 3 bases from V and 10 bases from J, with 22 bases between. The CDR3 DNA reads TGTGCCAGCTCACCGGCCGGGGGCGGTACGGCTAGCGAGCAGTTCTTC. It yields the protein CASSPAGGGTASEQFF.

This clonotype showed up just once. The genes are TRBV30 and TRBJ2-2; D is unclear. CDR1 and CDR2 from the germline V gene are GTSNPN and SVGIG (reference sequence). This CDR3 is 13 amino acids long. The V end lost 3 bases, the J end lost 5 bases, and 10 bases lay between the germline ends. The CDR3 loop is CAWSETPTGELFF. The CDR3 DNA sequence: TGTGCCTGGAGCGAAACCCCGACCGGGGAGCTGTTTTTT.

The chain couples TRBV9 to TRBJ2-1, with 7 bases identical to TRBD1. This CDR3 is built from 19 residues. Germline values: CDR1 SGDLS, CDR2 YYNGEE. V gave up 0 bases and J gave up 0 bases; unmatched junction bases: 12. CDR3 sequence: CASSVATRGPETSYNEQFF. The CDR3, as DNA: TGTGCCAGCAGCGTAGCTACGAGGGGGCCTGAAACCTCCTACAATGAGCAGTTCTTC. Filled out from reference TRBV9 and TRBJ2-1, the complete variable domain reads DSGVTQTPKHLITATGQRVTLRCSPRSGDLSVYWYQQSLDQGLQFLIQYYNGEERAKGNILERFSAQQFPDLHSELNLSSLELGDSALYFCASSVATRGPETSYNEQFFGPGTRLTVL.

V is TRBV29-1 and J is TRBJ1-5; no reliable D call. Trimming removed 4 bases from V and 1 base from J, with 8 bases in between. In germline, CDR1 is SQVTM, CDR2 ANQGSEA. The CDR3 totals 13 residues. The CDR3 reads CSVADSSNQPQHF. CDR3 nucleotides: TGCAGCGTTGCGGACTCAAGCAATCAGCCCCAGCATTTT.

The chain links TRBV5-1 to TRBJ2-2, with TRBD1 matching over 7 bases. Germline V gene sequence: CDR1 SGHRS, CDR2 YFSETQ. The CDR3 length is 15 residues. V lost 9 bases, J lost 0 bases, and 8 bases stayed unmatched. The CDR3 nucleotides read TGCGCCACTAGGACGGACAGGTCGAACACCGGGGAGCTGTTTTTT. Residues: CATRTDRSNTGELFF. The full variable domain, in which reference TRBV5-1 and TRBJ2-2 provide the parts outside the CDR3, is KAGVTQTPRYLIKTRGQQVTLSCSPISGHRSVSWYQQTPGQGLQFLFEYFSETQRNKGNFPGRFSGRQFSNSRSEMNVSTLELGDSALYLCATRTDRSNTGELFFGEGSRLTVL.

This clonotype was seen ten or more times. The V and J genes are TRBV7-9 and TRBJ1-4; D unclear. The ends were cut back, 5 bases at V and 7 bases at J, with 14 bases in the middle. The CDR3 has 14 amino acids. CDR1 is SEHNR and CDR2 is FQNEAQ in the germline V gene (reference sequence). The CDR3 sequence is CASSLGEVGEKLFF. The CDR3 coding sequence is TGTGCCAGCAGCCTCGGGGAGGTTGGTGAAAAACTGTTTTTT.